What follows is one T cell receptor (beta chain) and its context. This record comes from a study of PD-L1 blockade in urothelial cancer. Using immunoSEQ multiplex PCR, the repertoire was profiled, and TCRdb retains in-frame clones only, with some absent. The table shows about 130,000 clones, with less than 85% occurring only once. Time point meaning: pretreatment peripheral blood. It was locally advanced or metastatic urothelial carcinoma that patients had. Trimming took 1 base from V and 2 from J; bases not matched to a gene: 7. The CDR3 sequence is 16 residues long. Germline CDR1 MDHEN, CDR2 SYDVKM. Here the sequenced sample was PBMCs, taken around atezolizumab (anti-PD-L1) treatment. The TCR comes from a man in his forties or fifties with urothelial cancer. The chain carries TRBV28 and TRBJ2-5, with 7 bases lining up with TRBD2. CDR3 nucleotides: TGTGCCAGCAGTTTATTAATAACGGGAGGTCAAGAGACCCAGTACTTC. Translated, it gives CASSLLITGGQETQYF.